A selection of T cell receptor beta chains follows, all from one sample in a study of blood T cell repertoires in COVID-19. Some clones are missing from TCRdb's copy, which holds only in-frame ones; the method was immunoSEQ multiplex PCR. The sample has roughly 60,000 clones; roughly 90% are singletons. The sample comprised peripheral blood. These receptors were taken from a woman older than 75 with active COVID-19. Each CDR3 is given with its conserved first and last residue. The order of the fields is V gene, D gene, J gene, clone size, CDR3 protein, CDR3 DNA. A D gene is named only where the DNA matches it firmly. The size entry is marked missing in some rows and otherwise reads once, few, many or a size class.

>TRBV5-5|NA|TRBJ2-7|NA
CASSLSPGGYEQYF
TGTGCCAGCAGCTTGTCCCCAGGGGGGTACGAGCAGTACTTC
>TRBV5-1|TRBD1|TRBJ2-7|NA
CASSPYRGPYEQYF
TGCGCCAGCAGCCCGTACAGGGGGCCCTACGAGCAGTACTTC
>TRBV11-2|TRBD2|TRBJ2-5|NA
CASSLGLASGETQYF
TGTGCCAGCAGCTTAGGACTAGCGTCGGGCGAGACCCAGTACTTC
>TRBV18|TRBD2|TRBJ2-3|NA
CASSVLAGNLDTQYF
TGTGCCAGCTCAGTACTAGCGGGAAATCTGGATACGCAGTATTTT
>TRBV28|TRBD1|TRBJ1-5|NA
CASSLWVGTGLLKGNQPQHF
TGTGCCAGCAGTTTATGGGTAGGGACAGGGTTGTTAAAGGGCAATCAGCCCCAGCATTTT
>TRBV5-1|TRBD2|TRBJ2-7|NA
CASSLVPSGTYEQYF
TGCGCCAGCAGCTTGGTTCCTAGCGGCACTTACGAGCAGTACTTC
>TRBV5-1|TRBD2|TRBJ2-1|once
CASSLDGSGGYNEQFF
TGCGCCAGCAGCTTGGATGGTAGCGGGGGGTACAATGAGCAGTTCTTC
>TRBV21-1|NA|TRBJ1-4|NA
CASSKVLDRTEGPYTEELFF
TGTGCCAGCAGCAAAGTACTGGATCGGACAGAGGGACCTTATACCGAAGAACTGTTTTTT
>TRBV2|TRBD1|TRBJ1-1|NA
CASSEDRAGTEAFF
TGTGCCAGCAGTGAGGACAGGGCAGGGACTGAAGCTTTCTTT
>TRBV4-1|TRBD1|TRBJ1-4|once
CASSQEGPTGNNEKLFF
TGCGCCAGCAGCCAAGAGGGACCGACAGGGAATAATGAAAAACTGTTTTTT
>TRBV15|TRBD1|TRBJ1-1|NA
CATSGRRQGVNSGAFF
TGTGCCACCAGCGGCAGACGACAGGGGGTCAATTCGGGTGCTTTCTTT
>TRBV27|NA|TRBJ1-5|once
CASRLSPPEHQPQHF
TGTGCCAGCAGACTCTCCCCCCCCGAGCATCAGCCCCAGCATTTT
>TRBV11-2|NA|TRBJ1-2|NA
CASSLAAGADGYTF
TGTGCCAGCAGCTTAGCTGCGGGGGCAGATGGCTACACCTTC
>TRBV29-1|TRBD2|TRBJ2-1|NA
CSARTSGGRPYNEQFF
TGCAGCGCGAGGACTAGCGGGGGCCGCCCCTACAATGAGCAGTTCTTC
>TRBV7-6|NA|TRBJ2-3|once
CASSPRQASTDTQYF
TGTGCCAGCAGCCCGCGACAGGCGAGCACAGATACGCAGTATTTT
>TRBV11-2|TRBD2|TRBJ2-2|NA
CASSSTSGSRGELFF
TGTGCCAGCAGCTCTACTAGCGGGAGTCGTGGGGAGCTGTTTTTT
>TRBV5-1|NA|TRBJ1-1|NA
CASSMTGNTEAFF
TGCGCCAGCAGCATGACAGGGAACACTGAAGCTTTCTTT
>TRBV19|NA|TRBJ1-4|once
CASAGSGINNEKLFF
TGTGCCAGTGCAGGATCGGGGATTAACAATGAAAAACTGTTTTTT
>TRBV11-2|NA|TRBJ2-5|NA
CASQLTGKVETQYF
TGTGCCAGCCAATTAACAGGAAAAGTGGAGACCCAGTACTTC
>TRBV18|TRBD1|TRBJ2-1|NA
CASSSTGGAGNEQFF
TGTGCCAGCTCATCTACAGGGGGCGCGGGCAATGAGCAGTTCTTC
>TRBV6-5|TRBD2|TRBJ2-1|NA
CASSTPWGGDNEQFF
TGTGCCAGCAGTACCCCCTGGGGGGGGGACAATGAGCAGTTCTTC
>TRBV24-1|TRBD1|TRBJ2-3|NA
CATSGYDRDADTQYF
TGTGCCACCAGTGGATATGACAGGGATGCAGATACGCAGTATTTT
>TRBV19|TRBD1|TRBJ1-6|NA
CASSIGGRTGNSPLHF
TGTGCCAGTAGTATAGGTGGGCGGACAGGGAATTCACCCCTCCACTTT
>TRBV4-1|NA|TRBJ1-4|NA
CASSHGEKLFF
TGCGCCAGCAGCCACGGGGAAAAACTGTTTTTT
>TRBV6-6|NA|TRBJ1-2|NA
CASSYTQGFSYGYTF
TGTGCCAGCAGTTATACCCAGGGATTTAGCTATGGCTACACCTTC
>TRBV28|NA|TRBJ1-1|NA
CASKTANLNTEAFF
TGTGCCAGCAAGACAGCAAACTTGAACACTGAAGCTTTCTTT
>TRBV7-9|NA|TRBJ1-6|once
CASSPQGSYNSPLHF
TGTGCCAGCAGCCCACAGGGCTCCTATAATTCACCCCTCCACTTT
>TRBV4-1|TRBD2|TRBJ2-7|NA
CASSQVGTSGTYEQYF
TGCGCCAGCAGCCAAGTGGGGACTAGCGGCACCTACGAGCAGTACTTC